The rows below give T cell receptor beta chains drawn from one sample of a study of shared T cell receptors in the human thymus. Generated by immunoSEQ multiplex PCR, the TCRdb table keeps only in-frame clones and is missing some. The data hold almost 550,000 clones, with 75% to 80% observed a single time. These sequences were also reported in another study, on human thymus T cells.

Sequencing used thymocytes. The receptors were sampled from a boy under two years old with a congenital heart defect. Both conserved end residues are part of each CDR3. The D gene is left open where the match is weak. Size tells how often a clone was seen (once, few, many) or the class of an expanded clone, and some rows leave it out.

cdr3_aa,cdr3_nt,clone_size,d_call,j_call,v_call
CASSYSTGENYGYTF,TGTGCCAGCAGTTACTCGACAGGGGAAAACTATGGCTACACCTTC,-,TRBD1,TRBJ1-2,TRBV6-5
CSVEEMGQGPYNEQFF,TGCAGCGTTGAAGAGATGGGACAGGGACCCTACAATGAGCAGTTCTTC,few,TRBD1,TRBJ2-1,TRBV29-1
CSVLAGVGGNIQYF,TGCAGCGTGCTAGCGGGAGTTGGTGGAAACATTCAGTACTTC,few,TRBD2,TRBJ2-4,TRBV29-1
CASSQDMNRGDTEAFF,TGCGCCAGCAGCCAAGATATGAACAGGGGGGACACTGAAGCTTTCTTT,-,TRBD1,TRBJ1-1,TRBV4-1
CASRTGSSYNEQFF,TGTGCCAGCAGGACAGGGAGCTCCTACAATGAGCAGTTCTTC,-,TRBD1,TRBJ2-1,TRBV25-1
CASSSLSGSSYNEQFF,TGTGCCAGCAGCTCCCTAAGCGGGAGCTCCTACAATGAGCAGTTCTTC,-,TRBD2,TRBJ2-1,TRBV13
CASSYSTGEAFNEQFF,TGTGCCAGCAGTTACTCCACAGGGGAGGCTTTCAATGAGCAGTTCTTC,-,-,TRBJ2-1,TRBV6-5
CASSQEGSSGSRETQYF,TGCGCCAGCAGCCAAGAAGGTAGTAGCGGGAGTAGAGAGACCCAGTACTTC,-,TRBD2,TRBJ2-5,TRBV4-3
CASSQDITPSTYEQYF,TGTGCCAGCAGCCAAGATATCACTCCTTCGACTTACGAGCAGTACTTC,-,-,TRBJ2-7,TRBV4-2
CASSYTDRGNVYGYTF,TGTGCCAGCAGTTACACGGACAGGGGTAACGTCTATGGCTACACCTTC,-,TRBD1,TRBJ1-2,TRBV6-5
CASSFYGEGTDTQYF,TGTGCCAGCAGTTTCTATGGCGAGGGCACAGATACGCAGTATTTT,-,-,TRBJ2-3,TRBV27
CASSPGTSADYEQYF,TGTGCCAGCAGTCCCGGGACTAGCGCGGACTACGAGCAGTACTTC,-,TRBD2,TRBJ2-7,TRBV7-9
CASSPHPGREVPYEQYF,TGTGCCAGCAGTCCCCACCCTGGGCGGGAGGTCCCCTACGAGCAGTACTTC,-,TRBD2,TRBJ2-7,TRBV27
CASSLAGGSVQETQYF,TGTGCCAGCAGCTTAGCGGGAGGGAGCGTACAAGAGACCCAGTACTTC,-,TRBD2,TRBJ2-5,TRBV7-2
CASSLRTSGRAYEQFF,TGTGCCAGCAGCCTCAGGACTAGCGGGAGGGCCTATGAGCAGTTCTTC,few,TRBD2,TRBJ2-1,TRBV7-6
CALAGGSTGELFF,TGTGCCCTAGCGGGAGGATCCACCGGGGAGCTGTTTTTT,-,TRBD2,TRBJ2-2,TRBV30
CASRPGTSINFYEQYF,TGTGCCAGCAGGCCCGGGACTAGCATTAATTTCTACGAGCAGTACTTC,-,TRBD2,TRBJ2-7,TRBV6-6
CASSDDSVNTEAFF,TGTGCCAGTAGCGACGACAGCGTGAACACTGAAGCTTTCTTT,-,-,TRBJ1-1,TRBV19
CASSPSGRPYEQYF,TGTGCCAGCAGCCCTAGCGGGAGGCCCTACGAGCAGTACTTC,-,TRBD2,TRBJ2-7,TRBV11-3
CARALGRSYEQYF,TGTGCCAGGGCACTAGGGCGCTCCTACGAGCAGTACTTC,-,-,TRBJ2-7,TRBV6-6
CASSQDPQGRGEKLFF,TGCGCCAGCAGCCAAGATCCCCAGGGCAGGGGAGAAAAACTGTTTTTT,-,-,TRBJ1-4,TRBV4-3
CASSLRRADGGELFF,TGTGCCAGCAGTTTACGCAGGGCTGATGGCGGGGAGCTGTTTTTT,few,-,TRBJ2-2,TRBV28
CSVPPHRDTSTDTQYF,TGCAGCGTTCCTCCACACAGGGACACTAGCACAGATACGCAGTATTTT,-,-,TRBJ2-3,TRBV29-1
CASSQVAGVPYNEQFF,TGTGCCAGCAGCCAAGTAGCGGGAGTACCCTACAATGAGCAGTTCTTC,-,TRBD2,TRBJ2-1,TRBV14
CASIPRGDRGPPPGGYTF,TGTGCTAGTATCCCCCGTGGGGACAGGGGACCTCCCCCGGGGGGCTACACCTTC,-,TRBD1,TRBJ1-2,TRBV12-5
CASSRPIAGGTDTQYF,TGTGCCAGCAGCCGTCCCATAGCGGGAGGGACAGATACGCAGTATTTT,-,TRBD2,TRBJ2-3,TRBV7-9
CASSFDSREAEPSTDTQYF,TGTGCCAGCAGTTTCGATAGTCGGGAGGCCGAACCTTCTACAGATACGCAGTATTTT,-,TRBD2,TRBJ2-3,TRBV27
CASNYRRQHSNQPQHF,TGTGCCAGTAACTATAGGAGGCAGCATAGCAATCAGCCCCAGCATTTT,-,-,TRBJ1-5,TRBV19
CAWTGLAAAGNEQFF,TGTGCCTGGACGGGACTAGCGGCGGCGGGAAATGAGCAGTTCTTC,-,TRBD2,TRBJ2-1,TRBV30
CASSPPAAYQDEQFF,TGCGCCAGCAGCCCCCCTGCAGCCTACCAGGATGAGCAGTTCTTC,few,-,TRBJ2-1,TRBV5-1
CASTSTGRNTEAFF,TGTGCCAGTACCTCGACGGGAAGAAACACTGAAGCTTTCTTT,-,-,TRBJ1-1,TRBV19
CATSRPGTGDTGELFF,TGTGCCACCAGCAGGCCCGGGACAGGTGATACCGGGGAGCTGTTTTTT,-,TRBD1,TRBJ2-2,TRBV15
CASSQGGTSTDTQYF,TGTGCCAGCAGCCAGGGAGGCACTAGCACAGATACGCAGTATTTT,once,-,TRBJ2-3,TRBV7-3
CSVKSRDRHQRPGYEQYF,TGCAGCGTAAAATCAAGGGACAGACATCAAAGACCAGGCTACGAGCAGTACTTC,once,TRBD1,TRBJ2-7,TRBV29-1
CAWSLRTVNTEAFF,TGTGCCTGGAGTCTTCGGACAGTCAACACTGAAGCTTTCTTT,-,-,TRBJ1-1,TRBV30
CASSLEEGLNEKLFF,TGTGCCAGCAGCTTAGAGGAGGGCTTGAATGAAAAACTGTTTTTT,-,-,TRBJ1-4,TRBV7-9
CASSATRLAGGGEQFF,TGTGCCAGCAGTGCCACGCGACTAGCGGGAGGGGGTGAGCAGTTCTTC,-,TRBD2,TRBJ2-1,TRBV6-1
CASSDGRTYYGYTF,TGTGCCAGCAGTGACGGACGGACTTACTATGGCTACACCTTC,-,-,TRBJ1-2,TRBV2
CASSSTGTSGDQETQYF,TGTGCCAGCAGCTCGACCGGGACTAGCGGGGACCAAGAGACCCAGTACTTC,-,TRBD2,TRBJ2-5,TRBV13
CASSPRTSGSKDTQYF,TGTGCCAGCAGCCCCCGGACTAGCGGGAGTAAGGATACGCAGTATTTT,-,TRBD2,TRBJ2-3,TRBV7-6
CASSQEASATYEQYF,TGTGCCAGCAGTCAAGAAGCTAGCGCGACCTACGAGCAGTACTTC,-,-,TRBJ2-7,TRBV28
CASLSRQGEQYF,TGTGCCAGTCTGAGCCGACAGGGCGAGCAGTACTTC,-,TRBD1,TRBJ2-7,TRBV27
CASSSNAPSSYNEQFF,TGTGCCAGCAGTTCCAACGCCCCGAGCTCCTACAATGAGCAGTTCTTC,-,-,TRBJ2-1,TRBV27
CASSVDRAQGYTF,TGTGCCAGCAGTGTGGACAGGGCTCAGGGCTACACCTTC,-,TRBD1,TRBJ1-2,TRBV6-5
CASSLDRGGSSEFF,TGTGCCAGCAGCTTAGATCGGGGCGGGAGCTCGGAGTTCTTC,-,TRBD2,TRBJ2-1,TRBV11-2
CASSAGTSSYF,TGTGCCAGCAGCGCAGGGACTAGTTCTTACTTC,-,TRBD2,TRBJ2-7,TRBV11-1
CASGLDRTGWSNTEAFF,TGTGCTAGTGGTTTGGACCGGACAGGGTGGTCGAACACTGAAGCTTTCTTT,-,TRBD1,TRBJ1-1,TRBV12-5
CASSPLVDHPGFGSNEQFF,TGCGCCAGCAGCCCCCTAGTGGACCATCCGGGGTTTGGGTCCAATGAGCAGTTCTTC,few,-,TRBJ2-1,TRBV4-1
CASSFHLAGRADEQFF,TGTGCCAGCAGTTTTCATCTAGCGGGAAGAGCGGATGAGCAGTTCTTC,-,TRBD2,TRBJ2-1,TRBV28
CASKREERTSGRTGTAGELFF,TGTGCCAGCAAAAGAGAGGAAAGAACTAGCGGGAGAACGGGTACCGCCGGGGAGCTGTTTTTT,-,TRBD2,TRBJ2-2,TRBV27
CASRARREHTDTQYF,TGTGCCAGCAGGGCGAGGAGGGAGCACACAGATACGCAGTATTTT,-,-,TRBJ2-3,TRBV27
CASSGQGKNIQYF,TGTGCCAGCAGCGGACAGGGCAAAAACATTCAGTACTTC,-,TRBD1,TRBJ2-4,TRBV2
CASSRTSGSYNEQFF,TGTGCCAGCAGCCGGACTAGCGGCTCCTACAATGAGCAGTTCTTC,-,TRBD2,TRBJ2-1,TRBV5-4